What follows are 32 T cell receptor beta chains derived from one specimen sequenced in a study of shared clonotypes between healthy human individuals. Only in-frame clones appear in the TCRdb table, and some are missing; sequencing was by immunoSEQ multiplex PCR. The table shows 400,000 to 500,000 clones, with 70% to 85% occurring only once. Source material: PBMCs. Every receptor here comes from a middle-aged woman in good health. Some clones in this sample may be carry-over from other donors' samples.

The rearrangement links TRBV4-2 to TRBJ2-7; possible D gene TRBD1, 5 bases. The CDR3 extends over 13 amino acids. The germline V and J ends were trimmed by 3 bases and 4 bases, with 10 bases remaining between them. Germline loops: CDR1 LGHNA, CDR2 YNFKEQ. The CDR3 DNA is TGTGCCAGCAGCCAGCCAGGGTGGTACGAGCAGTACTTC. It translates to CASSQPGWYEQYF.

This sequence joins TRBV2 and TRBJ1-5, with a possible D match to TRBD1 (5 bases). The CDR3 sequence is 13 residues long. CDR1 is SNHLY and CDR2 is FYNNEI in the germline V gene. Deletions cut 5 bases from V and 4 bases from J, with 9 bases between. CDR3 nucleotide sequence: TGTGCCAGCAGTCAAGAGGGGAATCAGCCCCAGCATTTT. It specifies CASSQEGNQPQHF.

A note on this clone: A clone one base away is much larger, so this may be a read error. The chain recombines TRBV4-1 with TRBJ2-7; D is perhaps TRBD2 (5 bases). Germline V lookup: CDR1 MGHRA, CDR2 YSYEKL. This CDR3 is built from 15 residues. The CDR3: CASSHLKASSYKQYF. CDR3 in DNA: TGCGCCAGCAGCCACCTAAAGGCTAGCTCCTACAAGCAGTACTTC.

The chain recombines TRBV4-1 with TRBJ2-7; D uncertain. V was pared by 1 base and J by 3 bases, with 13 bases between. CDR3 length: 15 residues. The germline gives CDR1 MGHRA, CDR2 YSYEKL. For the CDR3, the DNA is TGCGCCAGCAGCCAAGTGTACTCACCGGACTACGAGCAGTACTTC. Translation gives CASSQVYSPDYEQYF.

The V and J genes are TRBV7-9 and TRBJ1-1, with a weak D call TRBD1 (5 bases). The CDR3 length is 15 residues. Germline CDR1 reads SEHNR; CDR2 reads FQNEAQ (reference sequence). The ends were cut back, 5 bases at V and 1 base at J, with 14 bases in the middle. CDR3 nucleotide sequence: TGTGCCAGCAGCGGACAAAGATCAGGGAACACTGAAGCTTTCTTT. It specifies CASSGQRSGNTEAFF.

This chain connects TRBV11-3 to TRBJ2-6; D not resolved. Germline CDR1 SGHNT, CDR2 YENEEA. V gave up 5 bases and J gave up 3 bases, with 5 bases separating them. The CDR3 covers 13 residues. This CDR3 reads CASSPGGANVLTF. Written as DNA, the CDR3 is TGTGCCAGCAGCCCTGGTGGGGCCAACGTCCTGACTTTC. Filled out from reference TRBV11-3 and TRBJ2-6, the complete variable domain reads EAGVVQSPRYKIIEKKQPVAFWCNPISGHNTLYWYLQNLGQGPELLIRYENEEAVDDSQLPKDRFSAERLKGVDSTLKIQPAELGDSAVYLCASSPGGANVLTFGAGSRLTVL.

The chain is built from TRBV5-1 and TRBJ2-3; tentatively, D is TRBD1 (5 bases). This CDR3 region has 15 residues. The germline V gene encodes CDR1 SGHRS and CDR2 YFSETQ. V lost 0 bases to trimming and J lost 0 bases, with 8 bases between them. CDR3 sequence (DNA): TGCGCCAGCAGCTTGGGTCAGGGAAGCACAGATACGCAGTATTTT. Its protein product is CASSLGQGSTDTQYF.

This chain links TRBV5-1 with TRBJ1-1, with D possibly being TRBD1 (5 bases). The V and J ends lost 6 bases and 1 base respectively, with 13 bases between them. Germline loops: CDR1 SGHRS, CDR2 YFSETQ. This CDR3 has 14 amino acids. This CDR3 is CASTWAGSNTEAFF. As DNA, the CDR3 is TGCGCCAGCACCTGGGCAGGGTCGAACACTGAAGCTTTCTTT.

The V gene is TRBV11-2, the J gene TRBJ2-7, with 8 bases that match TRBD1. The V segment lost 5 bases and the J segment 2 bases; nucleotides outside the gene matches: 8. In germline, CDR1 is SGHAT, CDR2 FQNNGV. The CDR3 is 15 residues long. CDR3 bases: TGTGCCAGCAGCCCCGGGACAGGACGGGCCTACGAGCAGTACTTC. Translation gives CASSPGTGRAYEQYF.

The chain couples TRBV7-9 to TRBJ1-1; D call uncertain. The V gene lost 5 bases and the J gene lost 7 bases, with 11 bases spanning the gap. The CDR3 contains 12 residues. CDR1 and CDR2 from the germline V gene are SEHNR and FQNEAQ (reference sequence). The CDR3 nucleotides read TGTGCCAGCAGCCAAGACCTCGATGAAGCTTTCTTT. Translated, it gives CASSQDLDEAFF.

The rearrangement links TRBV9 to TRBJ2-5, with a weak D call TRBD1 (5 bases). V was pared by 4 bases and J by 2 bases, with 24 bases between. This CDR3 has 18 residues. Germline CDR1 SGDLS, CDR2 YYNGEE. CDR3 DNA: TGTGCCAGCAGCAAGACCTTGGGGCCCACATCAAGGCAAGAGACCCAGTACTTC. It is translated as CASSKTLGPTSRQETQYF.

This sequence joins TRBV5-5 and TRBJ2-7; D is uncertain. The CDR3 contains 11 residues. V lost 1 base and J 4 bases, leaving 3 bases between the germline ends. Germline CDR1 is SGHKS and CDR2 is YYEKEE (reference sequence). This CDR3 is CASSLKYEQYF. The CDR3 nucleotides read TGTGCCAGCAGCTTGAAGTACGAGCAGTACTTC.

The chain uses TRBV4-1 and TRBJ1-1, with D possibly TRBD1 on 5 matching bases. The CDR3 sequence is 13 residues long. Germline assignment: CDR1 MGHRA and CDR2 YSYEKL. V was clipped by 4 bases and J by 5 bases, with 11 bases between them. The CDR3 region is CASSPPRGTEAFF. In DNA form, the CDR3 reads TGCGCCAGCAGCCCCCCACGGGGGACTGAAGCTTTCTTT.

CDR3 DNA sequence: TGTGCCAGCAGCTTGTACCCAGGCCCCGAGCAGTACTTC. It specifies CASSLYPGPEQYF. The V and J genes are TRBV11-2 and TRBJ2-7; D gene unclear. CDR3 length equals 13 residues. The V gene's germline CDR1 is SGHAT and CDR2 FQNNGV. V lost 3 bases and J 6 bases, leaving 12 bases between the germline ends.

The CDR3, as DNA: TGTGCCAGCAGTGTCGGACAGGGCGAGAACACTGAAGCTTTCTTT. Amino acid sequence: CASSVGQGENTEAFF. This chain connects TRBV27 to TRBJ1-1; 8 bases map to TRBD1. The germline V gene encodes CDR1 MNHEY and CDR2 SMNVEV (reference sequence). V shed 5 bases and J 1 base; nucleotides not matched to a gene: 6. The CDR3 is made up of 15 amino acids.

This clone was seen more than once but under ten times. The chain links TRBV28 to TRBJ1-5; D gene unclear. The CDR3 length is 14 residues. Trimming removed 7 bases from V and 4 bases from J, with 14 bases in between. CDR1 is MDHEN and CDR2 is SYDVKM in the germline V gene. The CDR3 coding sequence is TGTGCCAGCACCAAGGGAGGGCGGAATCAGCCCCAGCATTTT. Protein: CASTKGGRNQPQHF.

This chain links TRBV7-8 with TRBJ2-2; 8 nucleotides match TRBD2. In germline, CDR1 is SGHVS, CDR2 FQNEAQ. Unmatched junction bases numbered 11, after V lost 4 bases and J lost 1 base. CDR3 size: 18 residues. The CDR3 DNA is TGTGCCAGCAGCTCTTACAGACTAGCGTCCCAGAACACCGGGGAGCTGTTTTTT. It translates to CASSSYRLASQNTGELFF. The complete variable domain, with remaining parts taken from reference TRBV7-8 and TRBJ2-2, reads GAGVSQSPRYKVAKRGQDVALRCDPISGHVSLFWYQQALGQGPEFLTYFQNEAQLDKSGLPSDRFFAERPEGSVSTLKIQRTQQEDSAVYLCASSSYRLASQNTGELFFGEGSRLTVL.

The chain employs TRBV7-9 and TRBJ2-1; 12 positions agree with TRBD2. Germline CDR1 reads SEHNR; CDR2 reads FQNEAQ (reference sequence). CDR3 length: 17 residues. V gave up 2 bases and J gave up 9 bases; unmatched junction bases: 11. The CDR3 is CASSLSRATSGRSEQFF. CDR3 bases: TGTGCCAGCAGCTTATCGAGAGCGACTAGCGGGAGAAGTGAGCAGTTCTTC.

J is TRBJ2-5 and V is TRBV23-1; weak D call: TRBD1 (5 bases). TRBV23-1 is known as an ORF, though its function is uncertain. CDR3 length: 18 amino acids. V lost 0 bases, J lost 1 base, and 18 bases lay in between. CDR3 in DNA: TGCGCCAGCAGTCAATCCGGCGGCAGGGTAGGTTTCCAAGAGACCCAGTACTTC. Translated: CASSQSGGRVGFQETQYF.

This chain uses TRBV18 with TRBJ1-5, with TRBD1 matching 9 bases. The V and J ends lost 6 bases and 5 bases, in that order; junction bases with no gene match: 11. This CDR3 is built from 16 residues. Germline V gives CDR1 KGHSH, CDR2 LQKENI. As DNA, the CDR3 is TGTGCCAGCTCCCAGGTCGCGGGACAGGGCCATCAGCCCCAGCATTTT. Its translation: CASSQVAGQGHQPQHF.

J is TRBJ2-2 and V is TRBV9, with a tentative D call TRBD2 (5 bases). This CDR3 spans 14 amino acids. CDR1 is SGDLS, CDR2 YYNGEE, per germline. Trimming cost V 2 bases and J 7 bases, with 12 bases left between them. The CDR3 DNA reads TGTGCCAGCAGCGTGGGTTCACGGGGCGGGGAGCTGTTTTTT. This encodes CASSVGSRGGELFF.

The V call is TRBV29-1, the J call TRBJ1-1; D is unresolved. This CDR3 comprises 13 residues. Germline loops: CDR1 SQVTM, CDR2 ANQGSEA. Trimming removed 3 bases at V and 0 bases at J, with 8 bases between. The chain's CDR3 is CSVDGRLNTEAFF. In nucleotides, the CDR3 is TGCAGCGTTGATGGGAGGCTGAACACTGAAGCTTTCTTT.

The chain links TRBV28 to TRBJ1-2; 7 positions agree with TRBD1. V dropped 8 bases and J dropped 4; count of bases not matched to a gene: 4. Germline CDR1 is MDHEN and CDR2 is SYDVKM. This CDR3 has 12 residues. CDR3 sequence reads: CASQGGVYGYTF. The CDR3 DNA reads TGTGCCAGCCAGGGGGGGGTCTATGGCTACACCTTC.

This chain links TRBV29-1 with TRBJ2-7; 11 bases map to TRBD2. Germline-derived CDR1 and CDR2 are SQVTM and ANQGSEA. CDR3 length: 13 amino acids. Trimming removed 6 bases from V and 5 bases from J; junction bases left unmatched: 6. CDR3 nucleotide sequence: TGCAGCGTGGGACCGGGACTAGCGGACGAGCAGTACTTC. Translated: CSVGPGLADEQYF.

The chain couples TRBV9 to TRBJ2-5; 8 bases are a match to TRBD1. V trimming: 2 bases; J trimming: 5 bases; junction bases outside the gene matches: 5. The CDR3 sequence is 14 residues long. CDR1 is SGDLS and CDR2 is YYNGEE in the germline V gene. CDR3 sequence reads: CASSVDRGEETQYF. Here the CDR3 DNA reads TGTGCCAGCAGCGTCGACAGGGGAGAGGAGACCCAGTACTTC.

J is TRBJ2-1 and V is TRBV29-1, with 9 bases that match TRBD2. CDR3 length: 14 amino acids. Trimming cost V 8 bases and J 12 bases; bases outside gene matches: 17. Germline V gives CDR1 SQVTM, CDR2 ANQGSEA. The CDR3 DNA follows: TGCAGCATCTCGGTCGGGCTAGCGGGGCCGGGGCAGTTCTTC. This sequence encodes CSISVGLAGPGQFF.

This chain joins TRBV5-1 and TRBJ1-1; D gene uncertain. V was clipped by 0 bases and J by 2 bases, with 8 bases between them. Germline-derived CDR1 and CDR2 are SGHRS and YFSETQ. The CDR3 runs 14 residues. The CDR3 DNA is TGCGCCAGCAGCTTGGATGGCAGTAACACTGAAGCTTTCTTT. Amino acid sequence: CASSLDGSNTEAFF.

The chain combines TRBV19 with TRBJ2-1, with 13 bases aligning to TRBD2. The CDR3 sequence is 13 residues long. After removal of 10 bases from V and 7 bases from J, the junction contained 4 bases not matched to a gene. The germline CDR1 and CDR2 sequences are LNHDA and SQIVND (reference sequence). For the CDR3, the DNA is TGTGCCACCAGGACTAGCGGGAGAAATGAGCAGTTCTTC. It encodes CATRTSGRNEQFF.

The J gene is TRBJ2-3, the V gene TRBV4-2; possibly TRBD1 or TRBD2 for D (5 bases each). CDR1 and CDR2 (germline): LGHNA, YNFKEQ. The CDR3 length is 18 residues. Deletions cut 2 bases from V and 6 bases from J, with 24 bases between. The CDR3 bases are TGTGCCAGCAGCCAACCTTCCGGGGCCGGGCCACGGACGGATACGCAGTATTTT. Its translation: CASSQPSGAGPRTDTQYF.

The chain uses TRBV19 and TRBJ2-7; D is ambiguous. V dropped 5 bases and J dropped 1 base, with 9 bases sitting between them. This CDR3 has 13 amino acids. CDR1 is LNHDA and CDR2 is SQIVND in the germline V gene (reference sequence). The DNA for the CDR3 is TGTGCCAGTAGTTCACCTTGGTCCTACGAGCAGTACTTC. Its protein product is CASSSPWSYEQYF.

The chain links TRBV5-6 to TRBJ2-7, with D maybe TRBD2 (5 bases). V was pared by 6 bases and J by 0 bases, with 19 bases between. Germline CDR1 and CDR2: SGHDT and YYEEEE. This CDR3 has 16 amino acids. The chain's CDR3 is CASTRLTSGTSYEQYF. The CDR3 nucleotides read TGTGCCAGCACCCGTTTAACCAGCGGAACCTCCTACGAGCAGTACTTC.

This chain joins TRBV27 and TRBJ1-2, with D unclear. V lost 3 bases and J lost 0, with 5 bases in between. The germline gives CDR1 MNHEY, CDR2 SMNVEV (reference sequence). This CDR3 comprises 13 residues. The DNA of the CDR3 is TGTGCCAGCAGTTTCGACTCTAACTATGGCTACACCTTC. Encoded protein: CASSFDSNYGYTF.